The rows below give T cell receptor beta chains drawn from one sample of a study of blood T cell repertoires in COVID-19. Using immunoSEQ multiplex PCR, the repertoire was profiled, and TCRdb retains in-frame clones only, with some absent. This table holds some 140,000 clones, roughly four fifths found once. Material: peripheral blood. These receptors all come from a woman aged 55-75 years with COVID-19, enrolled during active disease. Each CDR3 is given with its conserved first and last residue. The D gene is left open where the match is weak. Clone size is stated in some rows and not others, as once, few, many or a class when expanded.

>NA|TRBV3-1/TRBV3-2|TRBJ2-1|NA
TGTGCCAGCAGCCAGTCCGATGAGCAGTTCTTC
CASSQSDEQFF
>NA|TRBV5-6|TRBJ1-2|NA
TGTGCCAGCAGCCGACGGGAGGGAGAATATGGCTACACCTTC
CASSRREGEYGYTF
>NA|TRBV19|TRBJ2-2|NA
TGTGCCAGTAGTATGAGCCCCGCGAACACCGGGGAGCTGTTTTTT
CASSMSPANTGELFF
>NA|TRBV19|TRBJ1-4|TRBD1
TGTGCCAGTAGTCCCTCGGGACAGGGGGCATCGGAGGGAAAACTGTTTTTT
CASSPSGQGASEGKLFF
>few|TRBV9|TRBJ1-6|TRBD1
TGTGCCAGCGGGGGGACAGCAAGCTCCTATAATTCACCCCTCCACTTT
CASGGTASSYNSPLHF
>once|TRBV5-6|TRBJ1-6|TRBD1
TGTGCCAGCAGCGCCGGGACAGGGGGGAGTTCACCCCTCCACTTT
CASSAGTGGSSPLHF
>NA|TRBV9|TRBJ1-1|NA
TGTGCCAGCAGCGTAGAGGTAGGGGTGAACACTGAAGCTTTCTTT
CASSVEVGVNTEAFF
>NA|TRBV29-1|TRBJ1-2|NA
TGCAGCGTAGATTACGGACAGAAGGATTATGGCTACACCTTC
CSVDYGQKDYGYTF
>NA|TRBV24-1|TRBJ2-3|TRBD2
TGTGCCACCAGTGATTCCGACGGGACTAGTGAGCCGACAGATACGCAGTATTTT
CATSDSDGTSEPTDTQYF
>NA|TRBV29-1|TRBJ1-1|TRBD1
TGCAGCGGTGGACAGGGGGCTGGTGAAGCTTTCTTT
CSGGQGAGEAFF
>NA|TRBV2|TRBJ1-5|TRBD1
TGTGCCAGCAGTGTACAGGGGGCGGGGGAGCCCCAGCATTTT
CASSVQGAGEPQHF
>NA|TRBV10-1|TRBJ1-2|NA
TGCGCCAGCAGTGTCTCCCCCTCGGGTGGCTACACCTTC
CASSVSPSGGYTF
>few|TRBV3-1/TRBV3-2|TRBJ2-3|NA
TGTGCCAGCAGCCAAGCGTCGGCAGGGTGGCTTAATACGCAGTATTTT
CASSQASAGWLNTQYF
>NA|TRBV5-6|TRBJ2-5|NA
TGTGCCAGCAGCTTAGGGGTAGAGACCCAGTACTTC
CASSLGVETQYF
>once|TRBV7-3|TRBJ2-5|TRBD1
TGTGCCAGCAGCTTAAGGGCGGTTAACCTCGGACAGACAGGGCGACAACAAGAGACCCAGTACTTC
CASSLRAVNLGQTGRQQETQYF
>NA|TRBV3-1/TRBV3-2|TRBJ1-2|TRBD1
TGTGCCAGCAGCCCAACAGGGGCGCTCTATGGCTACACCTTC
CASSPTGALYGYTF
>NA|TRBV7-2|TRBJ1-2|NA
TGTGCCAGCACCAGGGGTTTTGGCTATGGCTACACCTTC
CASTRGFGYGYTF
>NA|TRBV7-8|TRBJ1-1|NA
TGTGCCAGCAGCTTAGAAGCTTTTACTGAAGCTTTCTTT
CASSLEAFTEAFF
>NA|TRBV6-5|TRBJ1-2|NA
TGTGCCAGCACTCCACTGACAGTTTACGGTGGCTACACCTTC
CASTPLTVYGGYTF
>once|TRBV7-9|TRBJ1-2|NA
TGTGCCAGCAGCCGGACAGTTGATTTCAACTATGGCTACACCTTC
CASSRTVDFNYGYTF
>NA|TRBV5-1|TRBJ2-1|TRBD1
TGCGCCAGCAGCGCCTCCGGGACAGAGTACAATGAGCAGTTCTTC
CASSASGTEYNEQFF
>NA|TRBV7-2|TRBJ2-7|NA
TGTGCCAGCAGCTTAACGGCCTACGAGCAGTACTTC
CASSLTAYEQYF
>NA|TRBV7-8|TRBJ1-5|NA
TGTGCCAGCACCTTTGGCCTCGGAGGGAATCAGCCCCAGCATTTT
CASTFGLGGNQPQHF
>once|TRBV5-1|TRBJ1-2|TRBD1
TGCGCCAGCAGCCCCACAGGGGGAATGGACGGCTACACCTTC
CASSPTGGMDGYTF
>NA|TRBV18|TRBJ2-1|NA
TGTGCCAGCTCACTCGGAACGGGAGACTACAATGAGCAGTTCTTC
CASSLGTGDYNEQFF
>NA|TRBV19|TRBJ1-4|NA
TGTGCCAGTAGTATAGATAGGGAAGGGACACGCCAACGGGGAGCAACTAATGAAAAACTGTTTTTT
CASSIDREGTRQRGATNEKLFF
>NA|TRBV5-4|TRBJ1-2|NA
TGTGCCAGCAGCTGGGGGGGGTCTAGCTATGGCTACACCTTC
CASSWGGSSYGYTF
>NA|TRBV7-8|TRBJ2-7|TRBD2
TGTGCCAGCAGCTCCAGACTAGCGGGAGACGAGCAGTACTTC
CASSSRLAGDEQYF
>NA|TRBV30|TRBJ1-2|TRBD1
TGTGCCTGGAGCCACTCAGGGGGCGTTAACTATGGCTACACCTTC
CAWSHSGGVNYGYTF
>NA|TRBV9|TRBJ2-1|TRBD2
TGTGCCAGCAGCGTAGACCCGGGACTAGACACTGAGCAGTTCTTC
CASSVDPGLDTEQFF
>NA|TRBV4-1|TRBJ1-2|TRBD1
TGCGCCAGCACCCAGACAGGGACGCTCTATGGCTACACCTTC
CASTQTGTLYGYTF
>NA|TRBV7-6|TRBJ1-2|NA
TGTGCCAGCAGCTTAGCAGGGGCCTATGGCTACACCTTC
CASSLAGAYGYTF
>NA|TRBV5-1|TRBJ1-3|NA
TGCGCCAGCAGCTCGCGCGCCACGACAGGTTTCTCTGGAAACACCATATATTTT
CASSSRATTGFSGNTIYF
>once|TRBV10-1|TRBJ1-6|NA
TGCGCCAGCAGTGAGGACAGATCACCCCTCCACTTT
CASSEDRSPLHF
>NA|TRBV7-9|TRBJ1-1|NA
TGTGCCAGCAGCTTACTTGGAGGGTCGGGCACTGAAGCTTTCTTT
CASSLLGGSGTEAFF
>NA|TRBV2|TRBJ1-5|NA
TGTGCCAGCAGTGAAGGTAGTAGTCCAAATGCTCAGCCCCAGCATTTT
CASSEGSSPNAQPQHF
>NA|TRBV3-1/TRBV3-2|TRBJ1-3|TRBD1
TGTGCCAGCAGCCAAGGGGACAGGGCGAGAAACACCATATATTTT
CASSQGDRARNTIYF
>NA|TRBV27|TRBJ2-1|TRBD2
TGTGCCAGCAGTTTAGGATTCGCGGGAGGGACCGATGAGCAGTTCTTC
CASSLGFAGGTDEQFF
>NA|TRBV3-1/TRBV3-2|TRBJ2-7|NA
TGTGCCAGCAGCCAGTTAAGCCGCGAGCAGTACTTC
CASSQLSREQYF
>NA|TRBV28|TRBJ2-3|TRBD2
TGTGCCAGCAGGGGGACTAGCGGGGGCACAGATACGCAGTATTTT
CASRGTSGGTDTQYF
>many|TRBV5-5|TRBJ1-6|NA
TGTGCCAGCAGCGTTGATAACAGGCATTCACCCCTCCACTTT
CASSVDNRHSPLHF
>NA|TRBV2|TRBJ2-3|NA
TGTGCCAGGGGGACAAACACAGATACGCAGTATTTT
CARGTNTDTQYF
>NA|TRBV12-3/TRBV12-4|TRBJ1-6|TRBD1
TGTGCCAGCGGACAGGGGGGTTCACCCCTCCACTTT
CASGQGGSPLHF
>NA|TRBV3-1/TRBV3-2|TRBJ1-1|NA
TGTGCCAGCAGCGCCTACGGGAACACTGAAGCTTTCTTT
CASSAYGNTEAFF
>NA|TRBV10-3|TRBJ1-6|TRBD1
TGTGCCATCACTCCGGGACAGGGTTATTCACCCCTCCACTTT
CAITPGQGYSPLHF
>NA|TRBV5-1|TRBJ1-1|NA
TGCGCCAGCACCCTCGGACACGAGAACACTGAAGCTTTCTTT
CASTLGHENTEAFF
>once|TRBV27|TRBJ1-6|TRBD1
TGTGCCAGCTCAGGCAGGGGGAATGGTAATTCACCCCTCCACTTT
CASSGRGNGNSPLHF
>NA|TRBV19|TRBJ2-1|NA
TGTGCCAGTAGTATCCAATTACGGAATGAGCAGTTCTTC
CASSIQLRNEQFF
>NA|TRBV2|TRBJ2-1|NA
TGTGCCAGCAGTGTGGGGGCAGGGGCCTACAATGAGCAGTTCTTC
CASSVGAGAYNEQFF
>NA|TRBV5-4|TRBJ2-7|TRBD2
TGTGCCAGCAGCTCCTGGACTAGCGGGAGTGAGCAGTACTTC
CASSSWTSGSEQYF
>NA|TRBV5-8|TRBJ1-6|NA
TGTGCCAGCAGCCTGGCCGGGTTCAGTTCACCCCTCCACTTT
CASSLAGFSSPLHF
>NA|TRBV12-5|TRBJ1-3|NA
TGTGCTAGTGGTTTGGGAAGGGGGATAGGAAACACCATATATTTT
CASGLGRGIGNTIYF
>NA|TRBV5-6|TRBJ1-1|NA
TGTGCCAGCAGCCTGTTGAACACTGAAGCTTTCTTT
CASSLLNTEAFF
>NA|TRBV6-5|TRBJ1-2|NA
TGTGCCAGCAGGCTGGGGGAGGGCACCCGCGTTGGCTACACCTTC
CASRLGEGTRVGYTF
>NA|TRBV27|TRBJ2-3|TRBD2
TGTGCCAGCAGTTGGATCGGGAGGGCGGCAGATACGCAGTATTTT
CASSWIGRAADTQYF
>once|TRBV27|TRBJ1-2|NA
TGTGCCAGCAGTCCCCAGGACAGTCATGGCTACACCTTC
CASSPQDSHGYTF
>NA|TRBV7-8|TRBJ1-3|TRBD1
TGTGCCAGCAGCTTCGGGACAGGGGGCCGAAACACCATATATTTT
CASSFGTGGRNTIYF
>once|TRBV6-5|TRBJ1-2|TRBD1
TGTGCCAGCAGTTGGACAGGGCACTATGGCTACACCTTC
CASSWTGHYGYTF
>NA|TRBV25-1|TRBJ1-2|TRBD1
TGTGCCAGCAGCCTGGGACAGGGGGCCGGGGGCTACACCTTC
CASSLGQGAGGYTF
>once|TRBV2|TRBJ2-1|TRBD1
TGTGCCAGCAGCGGGACAGGGGAGCAGTTCTTC
CASSGTGEQFF